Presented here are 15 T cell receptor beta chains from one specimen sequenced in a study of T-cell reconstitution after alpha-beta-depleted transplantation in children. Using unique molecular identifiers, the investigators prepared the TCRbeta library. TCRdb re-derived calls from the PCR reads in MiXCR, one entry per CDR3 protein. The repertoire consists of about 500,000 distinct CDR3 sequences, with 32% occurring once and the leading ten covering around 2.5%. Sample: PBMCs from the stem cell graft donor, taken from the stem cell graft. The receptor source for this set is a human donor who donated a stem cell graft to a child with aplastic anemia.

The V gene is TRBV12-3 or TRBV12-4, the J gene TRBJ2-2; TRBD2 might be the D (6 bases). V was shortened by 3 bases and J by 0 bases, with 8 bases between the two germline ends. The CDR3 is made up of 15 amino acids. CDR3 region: CASSFRGANTGELFF. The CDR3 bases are TGTGCCAGCAGTTTCCGCGGGGCGAACACCGGGGAGCTGTTTTTT.

CDR3 loop: CASIPPGQGSRYTF. The CDR3 DNA is TGTGCCAGCATACCACCGGGACAGGGGAGCCGCTACACCTTC. The chain recombines TRBV6-2 or TRBV6-3 with TRBJ1-2, with TRBD1 identical over 10 bases. The V segment lost 7 bases and the J segment 9 bases; nucleotides outside the gene matches: 11. The germline gives CDR1 MNHEY, CDR2 SVGEGT. The CDR3 has 14 amino acids.

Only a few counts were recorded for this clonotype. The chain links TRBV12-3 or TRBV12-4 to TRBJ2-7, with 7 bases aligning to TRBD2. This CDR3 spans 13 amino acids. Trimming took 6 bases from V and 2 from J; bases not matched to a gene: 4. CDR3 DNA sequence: TGTGCCAGCAGCATAGGGACTACCTACGAGCAGTACTTC. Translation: CASSIGTTYEQYF.

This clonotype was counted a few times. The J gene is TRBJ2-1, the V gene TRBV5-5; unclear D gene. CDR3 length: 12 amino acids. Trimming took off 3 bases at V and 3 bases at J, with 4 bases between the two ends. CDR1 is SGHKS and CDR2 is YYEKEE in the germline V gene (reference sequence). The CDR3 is CASSWNYNEQFF. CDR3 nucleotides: TGTGCCAGCAGCTGGAACTACAATGAGCAGTTCTTC.

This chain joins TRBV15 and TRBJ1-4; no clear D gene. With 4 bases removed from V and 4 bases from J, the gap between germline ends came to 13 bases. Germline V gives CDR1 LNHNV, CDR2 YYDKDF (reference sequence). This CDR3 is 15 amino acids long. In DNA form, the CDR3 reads TGTGCCACCAGCATTTATCTGGGGATTAATGAAAAACTGTTTTTT. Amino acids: CATSIYLGINEKLFF.

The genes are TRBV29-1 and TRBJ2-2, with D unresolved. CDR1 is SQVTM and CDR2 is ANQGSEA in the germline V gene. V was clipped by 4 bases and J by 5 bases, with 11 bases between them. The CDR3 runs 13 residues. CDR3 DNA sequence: TGCAGCGTTGCTGGAATCTATACCGGGGAGCTGTTTTTT. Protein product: CSVAGIYTGELFF.

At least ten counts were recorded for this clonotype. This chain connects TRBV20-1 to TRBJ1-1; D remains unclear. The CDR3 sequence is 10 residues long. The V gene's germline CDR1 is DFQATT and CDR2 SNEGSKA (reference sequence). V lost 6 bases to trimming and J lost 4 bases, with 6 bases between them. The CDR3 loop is CSALGTEAFF. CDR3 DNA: TGCAGTGCCCTGGGCACTGAAGCTTTCTTT.

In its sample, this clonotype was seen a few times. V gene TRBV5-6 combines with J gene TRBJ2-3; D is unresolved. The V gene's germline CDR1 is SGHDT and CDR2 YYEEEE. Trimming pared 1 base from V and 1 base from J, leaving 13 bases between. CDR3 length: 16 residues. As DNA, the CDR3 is TGTGCCAGCAGCTTGTTTGTAAACAGAGGCACAGATACGCAGTATTTT. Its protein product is CASSLFVNRGTDTQYF.

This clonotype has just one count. CDR3 coding DNA: TGTGCCAGCAGTCTACCGCGCGAGCAGTACTTC. This translates into CASSLPREQYF. V is TRBV6-2 or TRBV6-3 and J is TRBJ2-7; no firm D call. This CDR3 region has 11 residues. Trimming cost V 5 bases and J 6 bases, with 8 bases left between them. Germline values: CDR1 MNHEY, CDR2 SVGEGT.

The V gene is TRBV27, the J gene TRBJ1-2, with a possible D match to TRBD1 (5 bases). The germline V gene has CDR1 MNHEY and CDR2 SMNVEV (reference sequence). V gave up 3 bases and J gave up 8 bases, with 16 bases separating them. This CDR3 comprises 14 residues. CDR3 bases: TGTGCCAGCAGTTTCCAGGGACTCGTCCGAGGCTACACCTTC. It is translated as CASSFQGLVRGYTF.

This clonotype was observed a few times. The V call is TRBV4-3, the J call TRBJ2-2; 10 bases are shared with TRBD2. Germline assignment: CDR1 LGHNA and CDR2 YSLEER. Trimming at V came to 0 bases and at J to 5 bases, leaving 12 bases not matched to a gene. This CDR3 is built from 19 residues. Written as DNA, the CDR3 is TGCGCCAGCAGCCAAGATGTCGGACTAGCGGCAACTATGACCGGGGAGCTGTTTTTT. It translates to CASSQDVGLAATMTGELFF.

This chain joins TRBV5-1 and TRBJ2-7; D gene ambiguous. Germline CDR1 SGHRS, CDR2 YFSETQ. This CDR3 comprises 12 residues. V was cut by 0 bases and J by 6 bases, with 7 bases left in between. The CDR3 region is CASSLGVIEQYV. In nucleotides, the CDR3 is TGCGCCAGCAGCTTGGGAGTGATCGAGCAGTACGTC.

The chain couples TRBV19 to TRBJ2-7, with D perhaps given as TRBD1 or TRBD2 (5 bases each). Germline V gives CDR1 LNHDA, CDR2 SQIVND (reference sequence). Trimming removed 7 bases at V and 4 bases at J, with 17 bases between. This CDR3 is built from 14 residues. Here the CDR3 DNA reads TGTGCCAGTACCCCGGGACCGACCATTTACGAGCAGTACTTC. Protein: CASTPGPTIYEQYF.

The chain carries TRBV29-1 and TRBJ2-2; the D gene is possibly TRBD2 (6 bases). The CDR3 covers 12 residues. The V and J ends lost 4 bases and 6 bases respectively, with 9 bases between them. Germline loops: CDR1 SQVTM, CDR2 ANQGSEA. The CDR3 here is CSVVSGAGELFF. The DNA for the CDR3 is TGCAGCGTTGTTTCGGGGGCCGGGGAGCTGTTTTTT.

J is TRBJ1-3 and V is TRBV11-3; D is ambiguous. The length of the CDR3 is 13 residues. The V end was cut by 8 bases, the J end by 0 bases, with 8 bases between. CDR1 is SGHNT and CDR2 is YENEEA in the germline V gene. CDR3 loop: CASEYFSGNTIYF. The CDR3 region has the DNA TGTGCCAGCGAGTATTTCTCTGGAAACACCATATATTTT.